Listed here are 29 T cell receptor beta chains from one sample, sequenced in a study of molecular identifiers for immune sequencing clone quantification. TCRdb redid the calling of the PCR reads with MiXCR, one entry per CDR3 protein. The data show roughly 320,000 distinct CDR3 sequences, with roughly 23% seen just once and about 0.73% held by the top ten. The sequenced sample was naive CD8+ T cells from blood, with Jurkat cell RNA spiked in. Indicated subset: FACS-sorted CD8+CD4-CCR7+CD45RA+ naive T cells. These receptors came from a human donor in good health. Some libraries in this study had Jurkat cell RNA spiked in.

This clonotype was seen at least ten times. The chain joins TRBV7-6 to TRBJ2-2; possible D gene TRBD2, 6 bases. The germline V gene encodes CDR1 SGHVS and CDR2 FNYEAQ. The length of the CDR3 is 16 residues. V was shortened by 0 bases and J by 4 bases, with 12 bases between the two germline ends. In nucleotides, the CDR3 is TGTGCCAGCAGCTTAGCGGGGACTTTGGGCACCGGGGAGCTGTTTTTT. This encodes CASSLAGTLGTGELFF.

V is TRBV7-6 and J is TRBJ2-7; 7 nucleotides match TRBD1. This CDR3 is 15 amino acids long. The germline V gene has CDR1 SGHVS and CDR2 FNYEAQ. V shed 5 bases and J 4 bases; nucleotides not matched to a gene: 11. The CDR3 DNA reads as TGTGCCAGCAGCCCTGAAGACAGGGAAATGTACGAGCAGTACTTC. Translated: CASSPEDREMYEQYF. Full variable domain (missing parts from reference TRBV7-6 and TRBJ2-7): GAGVSQSPRYKVTKRGQDVALRCDPISGHVSLYWYRQALGQGPEFLTYFNYEAQQDKSGLPNDRFSAERPEGSISTLTIQRTEQRDSAMYRCASSPEDREMYEQYFGPGTRLTVT.

This chain links TRBV9 with TRBJ2-7; perhaps D is TRBD1 or TRBD2 (5 bases each). Trimming stripped 3 bases from V and 3 bases from J, with 16 bases between. CDR1 is SGDLS and CDR2 is YYNGEE in the germline V gene. This CDR3 has 15 amino acids. The CDR3 DNA reads TGTGCCAGCAGCGAGGCCGGGACGGGTAACTACGAGCAGTACTTC. Its translation: CASSEAGTGNYEQYF.

On this clonotype itself: Given a much more abundant clone one base away, this may be a read error. The V gene is TRBV4-1, the J gene TRBJ2-3; TRBD2 is a possible D gene (6 bases). CDR3 length: 15 residues. The V and J ends lost 5 bases and 8 bases respectively, with 20 bases between them. CDR1 and CDR2 (germline): MGHRA, YSYEKL. CDR3 region: CASSSGEGLIATQYF. CDR3 in DNA: TGCGCCAGCAGCTCGGGAGAGGGGTTGATAGCTACGCAGTATTTT.

This clonotype was found many times. The J gene is TRBJ1-1, the V gene TRBV20-1, with a tentative D call TRBD1 (5 bases). With 6 bases removed from V and 3 bases from J, the gap between germline ends came to 11 bases. CDR3 length: 12 residues. Per the germline V gene, CDR1 is DFQATT and CDR2 is SNEGSKA (reference sequence). DNA for the CDR3: TGCAGTGCGGAGGGGTCAGACACTGAAGCTTTCTTT. It encodes CSAEGSDTEAFF.

Many counts were recorded for this clonotype. V usage is TRBV29-1 and J usage is TRBJ2-2; no clear D gene. The CDR3 sequence is 12 residues long. Germline CDR1 is SQVTM and CDR2 is ANQGSEA. The germline V and J ends were trimmed by 4 bases and 5 bases, with 8 bases remaining between them. The CDR3 DNA reads as TGCAGCGTTGTACACTCTACCGGGGAGCTGTTTTTT. Encoded protein: CSVVHSTGELFF.

The J gene is TRBJ2-7, the V gene TRBV14; TRBD2 agrees at 11 bases. Germline values: CDR1 SGHDN, CDR2 FVKESK. V dropped 0 bases and J dropped 6; count of bases not matched to a gene: 13. The CDR3 is 18 amino acids. CDR3 DNA sequence: TGTGCCAGCAGCCAAGATGCCCTAGCGGGGGGTGAGAACTGCGAGCAGTACTTC. The encoded protein is CASSQDALAGGENCEQYF.

This clonotype has only a few counts. This chain joins TRBV2 and TRBJ1-3; TRBD1 agrees at 7 bases. V lost 3 bases and J lost 0; bases outside the gene matches: 2. Germline CDR1 reads SNHLY; CDR2 reads FYNNEI. The CDR3 extends over 15 amino acids. CDR3 amino acids: CASSEDRTSGNTIYF. The CDR3 coding sequence is TGTGCCAGCAGTGAGGACAGGACCTCTGGAAACACCATATATTTT.

This chain joins TRBV4-3 and TRBJ2-3; the D is unclear. This CDR3 spans 15 amino acids. CDR1 and CDR2 from the germline V gene are LGHNA and YSLEER. The germline V and J ends were trimmed by 0 bases and 2 bases, with 9 bases remaining between them. CDR3 in DNA: TGCGCCAGCAGCCAAGATCCTACTACCACAGATACGCAGTATTTT. Translating gives CASSQDPTTTDTQYF.

In its sample, this clonotype was seen many times. V gene TRBV6-4 combines with J gene TRBJ2-3; 11 positions match TRBD2. Germline CDR1 is MRHNA and CDR2 is SNTAGT. With V trimmed by 5 bases and J by 4 bases, 5 bases remained unmatched. This CDR3 comprises 15 residues. The CDR3 reads CASSPLAGGPDTQYF. Written as DNA, the CDR3 is TGTGCCAGCAGTCCTCTAGCGGGAGGCCCAGATACGCAGTATTTT.

A few counts support this clonotype. The chain is built from TRBV7-6 and TRBJ1-1; 7 nucleotides match TRBD1. V gave up 1 base and J gave up 3 bases; unmatched junction bases: 8. From germline, CDR1 is SGHVS and CDR2 FNYEAQ. This CDR3 region has 16 residues. In DNA, the CDR3 is TGTGCCAGCAGCTTAGGACAGGGTCCGGCCGACACTGAAGCTTTCTTT. Amino acid sequence: CASSLGQGPADTEAFF.

V and J are TRBV6-1 and TRBJ1-5, with D perhaps TRBD1 (5 bases). There are 14 residues in the CDR3. The ends were cut back, 2 bases at V and 15 bases at J, with 20 bases in the middle. Looked up from germline, CDR1 is MNHNS and CDR2 is SASEGT. The CDR3 coding sequence is TGTGCCAGCAGTGAACCAACCCCCCAGGGTTCGTGGCATTTT. This encodes CASSEPTPQGSWHF.

The chain combines TRBV2 with TRBJ2-3, with D possibly called TRBD1 or TRBD2 (7 bases each). The CDR3 runs to 16 residues. V was cut by 6 bases and J by 5 bases, with 21 bases left in between. Germline-derived CDR1 and CDR2 are SNHLY and FYNNEI. CDR3: CASRDDREGGIDTQYF. The CDR3 DNA reads TGTGCCAGCAGAGACGACAGGGAGGGGGGAATAGATACGCAGTATTTT.

This clonotype has only a few counts. This chain joins TRBV6-2 or TRBV6-3 and TRBJ2-1, with 14 nucleotides matching TRBD2. The germline V gene encodes CDR1 MNHEY and CDR2 SVGEGT. There are 15 residues in the CDR3. J gave up 7 bases and V 5 bases, and 4 bases lay outside the gene matches. The CDR3 DNA sequence: TGTGCCAGCAGTCTCGGACTAGCGGGGGGTAATGAGCAGTTCTTC. Translated: CASSLGLAGGNEQFF.

About this clonotype: Being one base from a much bigger clone, this may be a read error. V and J are TRBV30 and TRBJ2-1, with 7 bases matching TRBD2. Germline CDR1 reads GTSNPN; CDR2 reads SVGIG (reference sequence). This CDR3 contains 14 residues. CDR3 region: CAWSDSGIYSEQFF. The CDR3, as DNA: TGTGCCTGGAGTGACAGCGGGATCTACAGTGAGCAGTTCTTC.

The chain recombines TRBV6-2 or TRBV6-3 with TRBJ2-3, with D perhaps TRBD2 (6 bases). The CDR3 spans 16 residues. Per the germline V gene, CDR1 is MNHEY and CDR2 is SVGEGT. Trimming left V 7 bases short and J 2 bases short, with 19 bases between. The CDR3 DNA is TGTGCCAGCAAAAGCATCGCGGGACTCAACACAGATACGCAGTATTTT. The encoded protein is CASKSIAGLNTDTQYF.

The table lists this clonotype with a few counts. The chain is built from TRBV6-2 or TRBV6-3 and TRBJ1-5; D gene uncertain. Germline V gene data show CDR1 as MNHEY and CDR2 as SVGEGT. V dropped 6 bases and J dropped 0 bases, with 12 bases sitting between them. This CDR3 is 15 amino acids long. The CDR3 region has the DNA TGTGCCAGCAGCTTCCGACATCATAGCAATCAGCCCCAGCATTTT. Amino acid sequence: CASSFRHHSNQPQHF.

This clonotype occurred many times. V is TRBV5-4 and J is TRBJ2-7; TRBD2 matches at 11 bases. The CDR3 spans 14 residues. J lost 4 bases, V lost 4 bases, and 4 bases had no gene match. The germline gives CDR1 SGHNT, CDR2 YYREEE (reference sequence). The CDR3 DNA reads as TGTGCCAGCAGCACCGGGACTAGCGGTTACGAGCAGTACTTC. This codes for CASSTGTSGYEQYF.

A remark on this clonotype: A much bigger clone sits one base away, suggesting this may be a read error. The J gene is TRBJ2-6, the V gene TRBV6-5; D is unresolved. The V and J ends lost 5 bases and 3 bases respectively, with 5 bases between them. The length of the CDR3 is 13 residues. The germline CDR1 and CDR2 sequences are MNHEY and SVGAGI. CDR3 residues: CASSHGGANVLTF. CDR3 in DNA: TGTGCCAGCAGTCATGGTGGGGCCAACGTCCTGACTTTC.

The chain employs TRBV30 and TRBJ2-1; 16 bases are shared with TRBD2. The CDR3 extends over 16 amino acids. With 8 bases clipped from V and 6 bases from J, the junction kept 10 bases outside the gene matches. Germline V gene sequence: CDR1 GTSNPN, CDR2 SVGIG (reference sequence). This CDR3 is CAGTSGGVGPGNEQFF. Written as DNA, the CDR3 is TGTGCCGGGACTAGCGGGGGGGTAGGTCCGGGCAATGAGCAGTTCTTC.

This clonotype was seen a few times. The gene calls are TRBV18 and TRBJ2-3; D call uncertain. Germline V lookup: CDR1 KGHSH, CDR2 LQKENI. Trimming left V 6 bases short and J 2 bases short, with 6 bases between. The CDR3 loop spans 12 amino acids. The CDR3 sequence: CASSEPTDTQYF. In DNA form, the CDR3 reads TGTGCCAGCTCCGAACCCACAGATACGCAGTATTTT.

A remark on this clonotype: With a much larger clone just one base away, this may be a read error. The CDR3 nucleotides are TGTGCCAGCAGCTTCGGTGCAGTTGTCTACTACGAGCAGTACTTC. The encoded protein is CASSFGAVVYYEQYF. The V gene is TRBV11-2, the J gene TRBJ2-7; D not certain. This CDR3 has 15 amino acids. V lost 3 bases and J 3 bases, leaving 15 bases between the germline ends. Germline V gives CDR1 SGHAT, CDR2 FQNNGV.

This clonotype occurred a few times. The chain is built from TRBV19 and TRBJ1-5; D not certain. CDR3 length: 15 residues. Germline CDR1 is LNHDA and CDR2 is SQIVND (reference sequence). Trimming removed 7 bases at V and 2 bases at J, with 15 bases between. CDR3 sequence reads: CASKAYLSGNQPQHF. Written as DNA, the CDR3 is TGTGCCAGTAAGGCATACCTGTCTGGCAATCAGCCCCAGCATTTT.

This sequence joins TRBV4-1 and TRBJ1-4; no clear D. The CDR3 consists of 15 residues. V was clipped by 0 bases and J by 8 bases, with 13 bases between them. CDR1 and CDR2 from the germline V gene are MGHRA and YSYEKL. CDR3 DNA sequence: TGCGCCAGCAGCCAAGATACAGACCGGTGGGAAAAACTGTTTTTT. Translation gives CASSQDTDRWEKLFF.

A word on this clonotype: The final CDR3 position lacks the conserved phenylalanine or tryptophan, pointing to a likely read error. V and J are TRBV7-9 and TRBJ1-1, with D unresolved. CDR1 is SEHNR and CDR2 is FQNEAQ in the germline V gene (reference sequence). CDR3 size: 13 residues. CDR3 nucleotide sequence: TGTGCCAGCAGCGCCTCCATGAACGCTGAAGCTTTCTGT. It translates to CASSASMNAEAFC.

At least ten counts were recorded for this clonotype. This chain connects TRBV7-9 to TRBJ2-1; perhaps D is TRBD1 or TRBD2 (5 bases each). V was pared by 1 base and J by 6 bases, with 13 bases between. Germline CDR1 reads SEHNR; CDR2 reads FQNEAQ (reference sequence). CDR3 length: 15 residues. CDR3 in DNA: TGTGCCAGCAGCTTAGGCATTGGGGGTGTCAATGAGCAGTTCTTC. It codes for CASSLGIGGVNEQFF.

In regard to this clonotype: Since a much larger clone is just one base distant, this may be a read error. This rearrangement joins TRBV6-6 to TRBJ2-3, with TRBD2 identical over 11 bases. The trim removed 5 bases at V and 4 bases at J, leaving 14 bases unmatched. Germline V gives CDR1 MNHNY, CDR2 SVGAGI (reference sequence). The length of the CDR3 is 18 residues. This CDR3 is CASSTPILSGGASDTQYF. CDR3 DNA sequence: TGTGCCAGCAGTACCCCGATTCTTAGCGGGGGGGCCTCAGATACGCAGTATTTT.

A remark on this clonotype: This may be a read error, as it is one base from a much larger clone. V usage is TRBV9 and J usage is TRBJ2-5; 7 bases fit TRBD2. The CDR3 is 15 residues long. Unmatched junction bases numbered 11, after V lost 2 bases and J lost 7 bases. Germline CDR1 SGDLS, CDR2 YYNGEE. CDR3 loop: CASSVGGTSGGTQYF. For the CDR3, the DNA is TGTGCCAGCAGCGTCGGCGGAACTTCGGGGGGGACCCAGTACTTC.

There are many counts of this clonotype. CDR3 protein: CASSFYGTNTEAFF. The CDR3 DNA sequence: TGTGCCAGCAGTTTTTACGGGACTAACACTGAAGCTTTCTTT. The chain is built from TRBV27 and TRBJ1-1, with TRBD1 as a possible D gene (5 bases). Deletions cut 3 bases from V and 2 bases from J, with 10 bases between. The germline V gene encodes CDR1 MNHEY and CDR2 SMNVEV (reference sequence). The CDR3 spans 14 residues.